This T cell receptor (beta chain) was retrieved from a study of blood T cells in healthy people across ages. Study results and caveats: Estimates based on one million T cells were treated as lower bounds.

About this clonotype itself: Its antigen is unidentified.

This CDR3 has 16 amino acids. J was trimmed by 0 bases and V by 7 bases; bases with no gene match: 5. CDR1 and CDR2 from the germline V gene are LGHDT and YNNKEL (reference sequence). Alongside a J-beta primer mix, a sample-barcoded 5' primer served in a second PCR lasting about 7 to 11 cycles. One entry per CDR3 protein results from TCRdb running MiXCR on the 5' RACE reads. In the table there are over a million distinct CDR3 sequences, around two fifths of which are singletons. The sequencing input was blood. The TCR comes from a woman younger than 35 in good health. The rearrangement joins TRBV3-1 to TRBJ2-6; TRBD1 matches 8 bases. The CDR3 loop reads CASTRQGSSGANVLTF. CDR3 bases: TGTGCCAGCACGCGACAGGGGAGCTCTGGGGCCAACGTCCTGACTTTC. The variable domain in full, with the rest retrieved from reference TRBV3-1 and TRBJ2-6, is DTAVSQTPKYLVTQMGNDKSIKCEQNLGHDTMYWYKQDSKKFLKIMFSYNNKELIINETVPNRFSPKSPDKAHLNLHINSLELGDSAVYFCASTRQGSSGANVLTFGAGSRLTVL.